The 2 T cell receptor beta chains below were found in one sample sequenced in a study of T cells in tuberculosis. The table came from immunoSEQ multiplex PCR; TCRdb's copy has only in-frame clones and leaves some out. This table has around 26,000 clones, roughly nine tenths appearing once. Sequences were obtained from PBMCs. These receptors originate from a donor between 10 and 35 years old with latent tuberculosis or without tuberculosis infection. Some clones in this sample may be carry-over from other donors' samples.

The chain couples TRBV13 to TRBJ2-7; the match to TRBD2 covers 9 bases. CDR3 length: 12 amino acids. Germline lookup yields CDR1 PRHDT and CDR2 FYEKMQ (reference sequence). Trimming removed 3 bases from V and 7 bases from J; junction bases left unmatched: 1. The CDR3 sequence is CASSFAGGEQYF. The CDR3 nucleotides are TGTGCCAGCAGCTTCGCGGGGGGGGAGCAGTACTTC.

As for this clone: The same CDR3 also results from other DNA sequences found in this sample. The chain employs TRBV19 and TRBJ2-7, with TRBD1 matching over 10 bases. V lost 5 bases to trimming and J lost 4 bases; unmatched junction nucleotides: 2. Per the germline V gene, CDR1 is LNHDA and CDR2 is SQIVND (reference sequence). The CDR3 covers 13 residues. The CDR3 bases are TGTGCCAGTAGTTTGGACAGGGGGTACGAGCAGTACTTC. Translation: CASSLDRGYEQYF.